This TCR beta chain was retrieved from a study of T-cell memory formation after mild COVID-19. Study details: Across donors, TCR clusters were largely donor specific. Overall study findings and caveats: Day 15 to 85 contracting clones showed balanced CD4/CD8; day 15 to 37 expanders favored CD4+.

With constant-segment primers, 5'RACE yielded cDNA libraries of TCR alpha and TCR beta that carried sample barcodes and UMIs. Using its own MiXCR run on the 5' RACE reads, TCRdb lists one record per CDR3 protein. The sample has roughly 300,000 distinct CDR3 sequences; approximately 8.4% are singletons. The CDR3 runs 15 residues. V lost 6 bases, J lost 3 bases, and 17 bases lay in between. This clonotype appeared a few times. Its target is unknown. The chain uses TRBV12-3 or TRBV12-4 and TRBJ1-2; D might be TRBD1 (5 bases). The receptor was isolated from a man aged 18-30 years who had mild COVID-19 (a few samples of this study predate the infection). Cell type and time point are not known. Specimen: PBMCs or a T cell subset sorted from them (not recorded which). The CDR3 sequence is CASRTGPPGYYGYTF. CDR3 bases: TGTGCCAGCAGGACCGGGCCCCCAGGGTACTATGGCTACACCTTC.